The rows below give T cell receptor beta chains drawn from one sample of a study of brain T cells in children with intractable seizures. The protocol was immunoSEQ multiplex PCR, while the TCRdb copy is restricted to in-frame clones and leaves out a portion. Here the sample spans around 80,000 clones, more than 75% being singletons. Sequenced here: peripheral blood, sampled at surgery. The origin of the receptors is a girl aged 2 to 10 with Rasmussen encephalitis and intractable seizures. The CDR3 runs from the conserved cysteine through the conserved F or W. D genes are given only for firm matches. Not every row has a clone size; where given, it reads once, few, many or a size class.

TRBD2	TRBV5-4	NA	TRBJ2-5	CASSSSGGQETQYF	TGTGCCAGCAGTTCAAGCGGGGGACAAGAGACCCAGTACTTC
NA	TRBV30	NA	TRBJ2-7	CAWSEQPSYEQYF	TGTGCCTGGAGTGAACAGCCCTCCTACGAGCAGTACTTC
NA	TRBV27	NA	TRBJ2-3	CASSLPLRGDTQYF	TGTGCCAGCAGTTTACCCCTCCGGGGGGATACGCAGTATTTT
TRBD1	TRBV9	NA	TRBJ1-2	CASSTGGVRDYGYTF	TGTGCCAGCAGCACAGGGGGGGTGAGGGACTATGGCTACACCTTC
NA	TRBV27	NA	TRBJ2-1	CASKAQFYNEQFF	TGTGCCAGCAAGGCCCAGTTTTACAATGAGCAGTTCTTC
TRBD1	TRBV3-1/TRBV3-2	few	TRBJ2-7	CASSQGSGGYEQYF	TGTGCCAGCAGCCAAGGGTCAGGGGGCTACGAGCAGTACTTC
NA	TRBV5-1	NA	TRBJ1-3	CASSLAGSLSSGNTIYF	TGCGCCAGCAGCTTGGCGGGCAGTCTTTCCTCTGGAAACACCATATATTTT
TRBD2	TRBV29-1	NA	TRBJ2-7	CSATSTSGGSYEQYF	TGCAGCGCCACTAGCACTAGCGGGGGGTCCTACGAGCAGTACTTC
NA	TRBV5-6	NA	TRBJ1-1	CAIRVSNTEAFF	TGTGCCATAAGAGTAAGTAACACTGAAGCTTTCTTT
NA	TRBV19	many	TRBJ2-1	CASSPRVFGVVGLAFNYNEQFF	TGTGCCAGTAGTCCCCGGGTATTTGGGGTGGTAGGCCTAGCGTTCAATTACAATGAGCAGTTCTTC
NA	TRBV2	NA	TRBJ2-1	CASRSSGNNEQFF	TGTGCCAGCAGAAGTTCAGGTAACAATGAGCAGTTCTTC
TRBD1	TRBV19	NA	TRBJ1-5	CASDRGPSNQPQHF	TGTGCCAGTGACAGGGGGCCGAGCAATCAGCCCCAGCATTTT
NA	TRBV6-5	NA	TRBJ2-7	CASSLVGLYEQYF	TGTGCCAGCAGTCTTGTGGGGCTCTACGAGCAGTACTTC
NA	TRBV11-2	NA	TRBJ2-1	CASSSSGTPSYNEQFF	TGTGCCAGCAGCTCCTCCGGGACCCCCTCCTACAATGAGCAGTTCTTC
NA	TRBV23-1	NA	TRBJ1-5	CASATGTHESSNQPQHF	TGCGCCAGCGCAACCGGGACCCACGAAAGTAGCAATCAGCCCCAGCATTTT
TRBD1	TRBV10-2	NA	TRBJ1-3	CASRTRTGGAIYF	TGCGCCAGCAGGACCAGGACAGGGGGGGCCATATATTTT
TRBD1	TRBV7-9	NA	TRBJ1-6	CASSPGTGLNSPLHF	TGTGCCAGCAGCCCGGGGACAGGGCTCAATTCACCCCTCCACTTT
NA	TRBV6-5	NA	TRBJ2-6	CASSYWESGANVLTF	TGTGCCAGCAGTTACTGGGAGTCTGGGGCCAACGTCCTGACTTTC
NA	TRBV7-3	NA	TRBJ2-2	CASSLTITGELFF	TGTGCCAGCAGCTTAACCATAACCGGGGAGCTGTTTTTT
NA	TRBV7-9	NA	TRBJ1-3	CASSLAEVALTGNTIYF	TGTGCCAGCAGCTTAGCGGAGGTAGCGCTAACTGGAAACACCATATATTTT
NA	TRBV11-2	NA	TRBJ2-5	CASSLQDTLYQETQYF	TGTGCCAGCAGCCTACAAGACACCTTGTACCAAGAGACCCAGTACTTC
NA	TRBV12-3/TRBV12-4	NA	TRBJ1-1	CASSFQGHTEAFF	TGTGCCAGCAGTTTTCAGGGCCACACTGAAGCTTTCTTT
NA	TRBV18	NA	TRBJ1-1	CASSTRQGTNTEAFF	TGTGCCAGCTCCACGAGGCAGGGCACGAACACTGAAGCTTTCTTT
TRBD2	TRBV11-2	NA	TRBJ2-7	CASSLDRGVEQYF	TGTGCCAGCAGCTTAGATCGGGGGGTGGAGCAGTACTTC